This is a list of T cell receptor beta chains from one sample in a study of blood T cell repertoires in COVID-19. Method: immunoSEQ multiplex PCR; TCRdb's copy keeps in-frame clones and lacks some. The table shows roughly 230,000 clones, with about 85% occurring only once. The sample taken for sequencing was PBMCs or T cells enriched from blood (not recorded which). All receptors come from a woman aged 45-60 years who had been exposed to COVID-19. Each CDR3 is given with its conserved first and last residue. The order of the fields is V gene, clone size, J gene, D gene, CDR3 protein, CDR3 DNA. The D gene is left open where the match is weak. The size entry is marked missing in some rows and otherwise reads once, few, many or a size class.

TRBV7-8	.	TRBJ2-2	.	CASSLKFDYEAGELFF	TGTGCCAGCAGCTTAAAATTCGACTACGAGGCCGGGGAGCTGTTTTTT
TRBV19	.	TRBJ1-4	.	CASSPPAGQKEKLFF	TGTGCCAGTAGCCCCCCGGCAGGGCAGAAAGAAAAACTGTTTTTT
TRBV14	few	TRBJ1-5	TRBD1	CASSLHDRDAQPQHF	TGTGCCAGCAGCCTACACGACAGGGATGCGCAGCCCCAGCATTTT
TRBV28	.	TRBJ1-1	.	CASSITGLGTEAFF	TGTGCCAGCAGCATCACAGGGCTTGGGACTGAAGCTTTCTTT
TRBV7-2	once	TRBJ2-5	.	CASAVAGPRETQYF	TGTGCCAGCGCGGTGGCGGGTCCTAGGGAGACCCAGTACTTC
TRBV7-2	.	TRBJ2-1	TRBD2	CASSLRAGGQQFF	TGTGCCAGCAGCTTAAGAGCGGGGGGGCAGCAGTTCTTC
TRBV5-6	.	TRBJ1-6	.	CASSLQTNSPLHF	TGTGCCAGCAGCTTACAGACTAATTCACCCCTCCACTTT
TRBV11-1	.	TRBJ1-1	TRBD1	CASSLGRGTNTEAFF	TGTGCCAGCAGCTTAGGCAGGGGGACAAACACTGAAGCTTTCTTT
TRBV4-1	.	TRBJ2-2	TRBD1	CASSQPRDRATGELFF	TGCGCCAGCAGCCAGCCCCGGGACAGGGCCACCGGGGAGCTGTTTTTT
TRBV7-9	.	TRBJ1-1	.	CASSPNQGNTEAFF	TGTGCCAGCAGCCCGAATCAGGGAAACACTGAAGCTTTCTTT
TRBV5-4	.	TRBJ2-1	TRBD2	CASSLRGLAGREQFF	TGTGCCAGCAGCTTAAGGGGACTAGCGGGGAGAGAGCAGTTCTTC
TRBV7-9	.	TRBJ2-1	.	CALALGTSTYNEQFF	TGTGCCCTCGCTTTGGGCACCTCCACCTACAATGAGCAGTTCTTC
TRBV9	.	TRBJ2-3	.	CASSVAREDTQYF	TGTGCCAGCAGCGTAGCTCGAGAAGATACGCAGTATTTT
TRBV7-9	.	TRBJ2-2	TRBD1	CASKTGGSYNGELFF	TGTGCCAGCAAGACAGGGGGATCGTATAACGGGGAGCTGTTTTTT
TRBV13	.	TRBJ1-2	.	CATTRQGPYGYTF	TGTGCCACCACACGTCAGGGGCCCTATGGCTACACCTTC
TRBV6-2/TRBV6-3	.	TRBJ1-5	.	CASSYWLDQPQHF	TGTGCCAGCAGTTACTGGTTAGATCAGCCCCAGCATTTT
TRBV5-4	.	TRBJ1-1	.	CASSLVRAGSGNTEAFF	TGTGCCAGCAGCTTGGTGAGGGCTGGATCGGGGAACACTGAAGCTTTCTTT
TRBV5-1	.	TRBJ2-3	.	CASSLGARYADTQYF	TGCGCCAGCAGCTTGGGGGCGAGATACGCAGATACGCAGTATTTT